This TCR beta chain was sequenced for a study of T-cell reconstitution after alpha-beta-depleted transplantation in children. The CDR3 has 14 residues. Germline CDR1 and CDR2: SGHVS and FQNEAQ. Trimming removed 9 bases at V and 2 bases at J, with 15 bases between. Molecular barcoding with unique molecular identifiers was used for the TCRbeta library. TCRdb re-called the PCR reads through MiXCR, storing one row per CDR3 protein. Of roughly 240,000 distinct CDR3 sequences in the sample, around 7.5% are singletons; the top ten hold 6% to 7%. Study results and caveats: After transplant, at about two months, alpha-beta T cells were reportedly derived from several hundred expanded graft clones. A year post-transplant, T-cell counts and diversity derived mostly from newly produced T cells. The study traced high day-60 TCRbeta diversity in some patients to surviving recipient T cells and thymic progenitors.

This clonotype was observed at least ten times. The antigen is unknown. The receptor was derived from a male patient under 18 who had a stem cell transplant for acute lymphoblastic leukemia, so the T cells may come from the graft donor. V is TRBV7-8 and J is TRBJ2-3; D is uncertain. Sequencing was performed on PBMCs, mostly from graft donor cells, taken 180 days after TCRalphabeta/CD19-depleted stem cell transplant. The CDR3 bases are TGTGCCAGTCGAATGGGTCAGGCCACAGATACGCAGTATTTT. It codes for CASRMGQATDTQYF.